Listed below are T cell receptor beta chains from one sample, sequenced in a study of blood T cell repertoires in COVID-19. Profiled with immunoSEQ multiplex PCR; TCRdb holds only in-frame clones, not every one. The sample shows 200,000 to 300,000 clones, roughly 90% of them seen only once. Sequenced input: peripheral blood. The receptors derive from a man between 60 and 75 years old who had recovered from COVID-19. The CDR3 runs from the conserved cysteine through the conserved F or W. The order of the fields is CDR3 DNA, CDR3 protein, clone size, J gene, V gene, CDR3 length, D gene. The D gene is left open where the match is weak. Where a row states a size, it is once, few, many or the class of an expanded clone; other rows omit it.

DNA: TGTGCTAGTGGTTTCTCAACAAAGGACAGGGGCGATTCTAACTATGGCTACACCTTC; CDR3: CASGFSTKDRGDSNYGYTF; size: -; J: TRBJ1-2; V: TRBV12-5; length: 19; D: TRBD1
DNA: TGTGCCAGCAGCTTAGCGCCGGCAGGGTATGGCTACACCTTC; CDR3: CASSLAPAGYGYTF; size: -; J: TRBJ1-2; V: TRBV7-2; length: 14; D: -
DNA: TGCGCCAGCAGCCAAGTACCGGGACAGGGCTACAATGAGCAGTTCTTC; CDR3: CASSQVPGQGYNEQFF; size: -; J: TRBJ2-1; V: TRBV4-1; length: 16; D: TRBD1
DNA: TGTGCCTGGACACAGGGGGGCACTGAAGCTTTCTTT; CDR3: CAWTQGGTEAFF; size: -; J: TRBJ1-1; V: TRBV30; length: 12; D: TRBD1
DNA: TGCGCCAGCAGCGAAACAGGGGGCTATGGCTACACCTTC; CDR3: CASSETGGYGYTF; size: -; J: TRBJ1-2; V: TRBV4-1; length: 13; D: TRBD1
DNA: TGTGCCAGCAGCAGAACCGGGACAGGGGTAAGGGAGACCCAGTACTTC; CDR3: CASSRTGTGVRETQYF; size: -; J: TRBJ2-5; V: TRBV5-4; length: 16; D: TRBD1
DNA: TGTGCCTGGAATAGGGGGACAGGGGGGATACAGCCCCAGCATTTT; CDR3: CAWNRGTGGIQPQHF; size: -; J: TRBJ1-5; V: TRBV30; length: 15; D: TRBD1
DNA: TGTGCCAGCAGTGTTCTTACTAAGGATCAGCCCCAGCATTTT; CDR3: CASSVLTKDQPQHF; size: -; J: TRBJ1-5; V: TRBV2; length: 14; D: -
DNA: TGTGCCTGGAGTAGTCTGGACAGGGGTGGGTTCCAGGGCTACACCTTC; CDR3: CAWSSLDRGGFQGYTF; size: -; J: TRBJ1-2; V: TRBV30; length: 16; D: TRBD1
DNA: TGTGCCAGCAGCCCACAGGAGAGCTCCTATAATTCACCCCTCCACTTT; CDR3: CASSPQESSYNSPLHF; size: -; J: TRBJ1-6; V: TRBV9; length: 16; D: -
DNA: TGTGCCAGCAGCAGGGACAATAACTATGGCTACACCTTC; CDR3: CASSRDNNYGYTF; size: -; J: TRBJ1-2; V: TRBV7-2; length: 13; D: -
DNA: TGTGCCACGACGAGCGCGAGGAATTCACCCCTCCACTTT; CDR3: CATTSARNSPLHF; size: -; J: TRBJ1-6; V: TRBV15; length: 13; D: -
DNA: TGTGCCTGGAGTGTAGTGAGCTCCTATAATTCACCCCTCCACTTT; CDR3: CAWSVVSSYNSPLHF; size: -; J: TRBJ1-6; V: TRBV30; length: 15; D: -
DNA: TGTGCCAGCAGCCAACAGACAGGGGGCTCCTACAATGAGCAGTTCTTC; CDR3: CASSQQTGGSYNEQFF; size: -; J: TRBJ2-1; V: TRBV4-2; length: 16; D: TRBD1
DNA: TGTGCCAGTAGTATCGGACAGGGGGCGGTCCAGCCCCAGCATTTT; CDR3: CASSIGQGAVQPQHF; size: -; J: TRBJ1-5; V: TRBV19; length: 15; D: TRBD1
DNA: TGTGCCTGGAGTAGGGACAGGGGCAGACGGGATGGCTACACCTTC; CDR3: CAWSRDRGRRDGYTF; size: -; J: TRBJ1-2; V: TRBV30; length: 15; D: TRBD1
DNA: TGCGCCAGCAGCCCGGAGGGGGACAGAAATCAGCCCCAGCATTTT; CDR3: CASSPEGDRNQPQHF; size: few; J: TRBJ1-5; V: TRBV5-1; length: 15; D: TRBD1
DNA: TGTGCCAGTACTCGTCGCGGGGGAGGAGGGGGCACAGATACGCAGTATTTT; CDR3: CASTRRGGGGGTDTQYF; size: -; J: TRBJ2-3; V: TRBV19; length: 17; D: TRBD2
DNA: TGTGCCAGCAGTCCTCAGGGTAACTATGGCTACACCTTC; CDR3: CASSPQGNYGYTF; size: -; J: TRBJ1-2; V: TRBV6-4; length: 13; D: -
DNA: TGTGCCAGCAGCTTGTACGGGACAGATAATTCACCCCTCCACTTT; CDR3: CASSLYGTDNSPLHF; size: -; J: TRBJ1-6; V: TRBV5-6; length: 15; D: TRBD1
DNA: TGTGCCAGCAGCTTAGTAGCGGGGGGGCACGAGACCCAGTACTTC; CDR3: CASSLVAGGHETQYF; size: -; J: TRBJ2-5; V: TRBV11-3; length: 15; D: TRBD2
DNA: TGCAGTGCTAGTCAGGCCCAGGGGGCTCGAAGGATATACAATGAGCAGTTCTTC; CDR3: CSASQAQGARRIYNEQFF; size: once; J: TRBJ2-1; V: TRBV20-1; length: 18; D: TRBD1
DNA: TGCGCCAGCAGCCCCTCGACAGGGAACATATACGCGCAGTATTTT; CDR3: CASSPSTGNIYAQYF; size: -; J: TRBJ2-3; V: TRBV5-1; length: 15; D: TRBD1
DNA: TGTGCCAGCAGTTACTCGAATGGCAGGGGCCACAATCAGCCCCAGCATTTT; CDR3: CASSYSNGRGHNQPQHF; size: -; J: TRBJ1-5; V: TRBV6-2/TRBV6-3; length: 17; D: -
DNA: TGTGCCTGGAGAGAGGTCCAGCCCCAGCATTTT; CDR3: CAWREVQPQHF; size: few; J: TRBJ1-5; V: TRBV30; length: 11; D: -
DNA: TGTGCCAGCAGGGGCAACAGCAGGAGGGGCGGTGTATACACCGGGGAGCTGTTTTTT; CDR3: CASRGNSRRGGVYTGELFF; size: -; J: TRBJ2-2; V: TRBV3-1/TRBV3-2; length: 19; D: -
DNA: TGTGCCAGCAGCTTGACAAGGAACACTGAAGCTTTCTTT; CDR3: CASSLTRNTEAFF; size: -; J: TRBJ1-1; V: TRBV11-3; length: 13; D: -
DNA: TGTGCCAGCAACAAGCCCCCCCGGGACTCCCGAGAGGATACGCAGTATTTT; CDR3: CASNKPPRDSREDTQYF; size: -; J: TRBJ2-3; V: TRBV21-1; length: 17; D: -
DNA: TGTGCCAGCAGCCCAGGCGCAGGGGCCTACGAGCAGTACTTC; CDR3: CASSPGAGAYEQYF; size: -; J: TRBJ2-7; V: TRBV11-2; length: 14; D: -
DNA: TGTGCCAGCTTGACTAGCGGGGGGCCTGGTACGCAGTATTTT; CDR3: CASLTSGGPGTQYF; size: -; J: TRBJ2-3; V: TRBV2; length: 14; D: TRBD2
DNA: TGTGCCAGCAGCCAATTCCTAGCGGGGGGGATCACAGATACGCAGTATTTT; CDR3: CASSQFLAGGITDTQYF; size: -; J: TRBJ2-3; V: TRBV4-2; length: 17; D: TRBD2
DNA: TGTGCCCGTAGAAGGAAACAGGGTGGCGGGGAGCTGTTTTTT; CDR3: CARRRKQGGGELFF; size: -; J: TRBJ2-2; V: TRBV30; length: 14; D: -
DNA: TGTGCCAGTACCCCCAGTCCTCTAGCCAAAAACATTCAGTACTTC; CDR3: CASTPSPLAKNIQYF; size: -; J: TRBJ2-4; V: TRBV19; length: 15; D: -
DNA: TGTGCCAGCAGCACCTTCGGGGGACAGGGATGGGGCACTGAAGCTTTCTTT; CDR3: CASSTFGGQGWGTEAFF; size: -; J: TRBJ1-1; V: TRBV7-9; length: 17; D: TRBD1
DNA: TGTGCCAGTTCGCGGGGTCTCCCCCCTTCTGGAAACACCATATATTTT; CDR3: CASSRGLPPSGNTIYF; size: -; J: TRBJ1-3; V: TRBV27; length: 16; D: -
DNA: TGTGCCAGCAGCTTAGGCCTCTTCAATGAGCAGTTCTTC; CDR3: CASSLGLFNEQFF; size: once; J: TRBJ2-1; V: TRBV7-3; length: 13; D: -
DNA: TGTGCCAGCAGTTTCCGGGAGAACACTGAAGCTTTCTTT; CDR3: CASSFRENTEAFF; size: -; J: TRBJ1-1; V: TRBV12-3/TRBV12-4; length: 13; D: -
DNA: TGTGCCAGCAGCCTGACAGGGAACACTGAAGCTTTCTTT; CDR3: CASSLTGNTEAFF; size: -; J: TRBJ1-1; V: TRBV7-3; length: 13; D: -
DNA: TGTGCCAGCAGCGTGGACAGACTGAACACTGAAGCTTTCTTT; CDR3: CASSVDRLNTEAFF; size: -; J: TRBJ1-1; V: TRBV7-9; length: 14; D: -
DNA: TGTGCCAGCTGTTCGGGGGACGGAGGATTCTATGGCTACACCTTC; CDR3: CASCSGDGGFYGYTF; size: -; J: TRBJ1-2; V: TRBV2; length: 15; D: -
DNA: TGTGCCAGCAGTTCTGGCCTTGAGCCCCAGCATTTT; CDR3: CASSSGLEPQHF; size: -; J: TRBJ1-5; V: TRBV27; length: 12; D: -
DNA: TGTGCCAGCAGCTTCGGGGGGCGCAGGACAGATACGCAGTATTTT; CDR3: CASSFGGRRTDTQYF; size: -; J: TRBJ2-3; V: TRBV7-6; length: 15; D: -
DNA: TGTGCCAGCAGCCATTCCGGCGGCAGGGGGCCTCCTGAAGCTTTCTTT; CDR3: CASSHSGGRGPPEAFF; size: -; J: TRBJ1-1; V: TRBV3-1/TRBV3-2; length: 16; D: TRBD1
DNA: TGTGCCAGCAGTGAAGGCGGGGCAAATGAGCAGTTCTTC; CDR3: CASSEGGANEQFF; size: -; J: TRBJ2-1; V: TRBV6-4; length: 13; D: -
DNA: TGCGCCAGCAGCCTACAGGGGGCGGATGGCTACACCTTC; CDR3: CASSLQGADGYTF; size: -; J: TRBJ1-2; V: TRBV5-1; length: 13; D: TRBD1
DNA: TGTGCCAGCAGCTCCAGCGGGAACACTGAAGCTTTCTTT; CDR3: CASSSSGNTEAFF; size: -; J: TRBJ1-1; V: TRBV7-2; length: 13; D: -
DNA: TGTGCCACCAGTGATTTGACTAGCGGGGGGACTCGTTCCTACAATGAGCAGTTCTTC; CDR3: CATSDLTSGGTRSYNEQFF; size: -; J: TRBJ2-1; V: TRBV24-1; length: 19; D: TRBD2
DNA: TGTGCCAGCAGCCTCACAGGTCAAAGCTCCTACGAGCAGTACTTC; CDR3: CASSLTGQSSYEQYF; size: -; J: TRBJ2-7; V: TRBV5-6; length: 15; D: -
DNA: TGTGCCAGAATCCGCGGGACAGGGGGCAGCAATCAGCCCCAGCATTTT; CDR3: CARIRGTGGSNQPQHF; size: -; J: TRBJ1-5; V: TRBV27; length: 16; D: TRBD1
DNA: TGTGCCAGCAGCGACGGGCGGGGAGGCACAGATACGCAGTATTTT; CDR3: CASSDGRGGTDTQYF; size: -; J: TRBJ2-3; V: TRBV6-1; length: 15; D: -
DNA: TGTGCCAGTAGTTGGACTAGCGGTTTCCAAGAGACCCAGTACTTC; CDR3: CASSWTSGFQETQYF; size: -; J: TRBJ2-5; V: TRBV19; length: 15; D: TRBD2
DNA: TGTGCCACCAGCAGAGACCTTGTACACAGGGGGCAAGTGAACACTGAAGCTTTCTTT; CDR3: CATSRDLVHRGQVNTEAFF; size: -; J: TRBJ1-1; V: TRBV15; length: 19; D: TRBD1
DNA: TGTGCCAGCAGGATGGACAGGGGCACAGATACGCAGTATTTT; CDR3: CASRMDRGTDTQYF; size: -; J: TRBJ2-3; V: TRBV3-1/TRBV3-2; length: 14; D: TRBD1
DNA: TGTGCCAGCAGCTGGGGGACTGCGAGCACAGATACGCAGTATTTT; CDR3: CASSWGTASTDTQYF; size: -; J: TRBJ2-3; V: TRBV9; length: 15; D: -
DNA: TGTGCCAGCACCCGGGACAGGGACACCGGGGAGCTGTTTTTT; CDR3: CASTRDRDTGELFF; size: once; J: TRBJ2-2; V: TRBV9; length: 14; D: TRBD1
DNA: TGTGCCAGCAGCCTCAACGGGTTTAACTATGGCTACACCTTC; CDR3: CASSLNGFNYGYTF; size: -; J: TRBJ1-2; V: TRBV3-1/TRBV3-2; length: 14; D: -